This T cell receptor (beta chain) comes out of a study of blood T cell repertoires in COVID-19. The ends were cut back, 2 bases at V and 1 base at J, with 17 bases in the middle. The CDR3 is made up of 17 amino acids. CDR1 is SNHLY and CDR2 is FYNNEI in the germline V gene. The Seattle patients joined while their infection was active and were tracked longitudinally afterward. TCRdb keeps only in-frame clones here, not all; method: immunoSEQ multiplex PCR. This table holds about 120,000 clones, 86% found once. Specimen: peripheral blood. The TCR comes from a woman aged 70-85 years with COVID-19, enrolled during active disease. V gene TRBV2 combines with J gene TRBJ1-1; D gene unclear. The CDR3 protein is CASSERSLLQSNTEAFF. The CDR3 DNA sequence: TGTGCCAGCAGTGAACGTTCTTTGCTACAGTCGAACACTGAAGCTTTCTTT.